The entry below gives a single T cell receptor (beta chain) sequence along with its context. Its antigen is unknown. The record has no base qualities; no much larger clone is one base away. The data were obtained in a study of blood T cell repertoires in COVID-19 (dated by TCRdb to the early 2020s). With respect to the entire study: Collaborator samples came from the United States, Italy and Spain and covered acute and convalescent phases of COVID-19. Where available, HLA class I and class II types were taken from metadata supplied by the sample provider and were not determined by assay-based typing. The repertoires were released in a freely available public database intended as a resource for research on the immune response to SARS-CoV-2. Subjects who had been exposed to COVID-19, were actively infected with it, or had recovered from it provided the deeply sampled blood TCRbeta repertoires that made up the dataset. The material from the prospective study consisted of cDNA or gDNA derived from T cells, B-cell-depleted T cells, or PBMCs. Samples were obtained from the ongoing ImmuneRACE study (first 160 participants) and from 1,254 subjects provided by 6 global collaborators. The sample metadata nearly always contained a de-identified subject ID, COVID-19 status, age in years and sex. Overall study outcomes, separate from this receptor: How much clinical and demographic metadata was included differed by source and by participant, and the metadata was provided uncurated.

The immunoSEQ Assay, a bias-controlled multiplex PCR, was used to amplify TCRbeta CDR3 regions from genomic DNA. The paper's data handling went like this. Within the assay, amplification of reference gene primers was used to estimate how many nucleated cells each sample contained. To quantify the absolute abundance of each unique TCRbeta CDR3 rearrangement, sequence reads were collapsed and filtered. For each sample, productive Simpson clonality was calculated as the square root of Simpson's diversity index across productive rearrangements. TCRdb re-hosts the immuneACCESS table, in-frame sequences only. Its copies lack some clones; in the studies checked, an unresolved V gene accounts for under half of them, and the cause for the rest is not known. V and J calls and clone size are copied from that table; D and trimming were computed from the DNA. A total of some 16,000 clones appear in this sample, around 86% of them only once. Under 15% of the sample lies in the top ten.

Relative to germline, V is missing 1 base and J is missing 5 bases, with 12 bases of the junction outside any gene match. From the cysteine up to the phenylalanine, the CDR3 has a length of 17 residues. Left in the record is the CDR3 DNA by itself, 51 bases read in frame from the first base. The germline V gene encodes CDR1 SGHRS and CDR2 YFSETQ. Whole blood was collected in K2EDTA tubes by collaborating institutions according to the institutions' own protocols. For TCRbeta analysis, collaborators shipped samples in one of three forms: frozen whole blood, isolated PBMCs, or DNA extracted from either of those sample types.

Recombination connected TRBV5-1 to TRBJ2-3; 8 nucleotides in the junction match TRBD2. The receptor was derived from a human donor in a cohort sampled during active COVID-19. What was sequenced was peripheral blood. The CDR3 sequence is CASSLNSRPGGGDTQYF. The DNA is as follows: TGCGCCAGCAGCTTGAATTCGCGCCCGGGAGGGGGAGATACGCAGTATTTT.